This TCR beta chain comes out of a study of blood T cell repertoires in COVID-19. CDR1 is SGHVS and CDR2 is FNYEAQ in the germline V gene. This CDR3 has 18 amino acids. Trimming removed 1 base from V and 6 bases from J, with 21 bases in between. Per the original data handling: How many nucleated cells were present was estimated from reference gene primer amplification. Clones were read by immunoSEQ multiplex PCR, and TCRdb kept only the in-frame ones, dropping some. That table supplies the V and J calls and clone size; D and trimming were determined from the DNA. This sample has about 200,000 clones, with 70% to 90% found just once.

The sequence came from a man in his fifties with COVID-19, enrolled during active disease. The sequencing input was peripheral blood. The chain couples TRBV7-6 to TRBJ2-2; the D is unclear. This chain's CDR3 is CASSLVPADLGLPGELFF. CDR3 bases: TGTGCCAGCAGCTTAGTTCCGGCGGATCTCGGCCTCCCCGGGGAGCTGTTTTTT.